This TCR beta chain was captured by sequencing in a study of blood T cell repertoires in COVID-19. At the level of the study: Nucleic acid was either cDNA or gDNA, and it came from T cells, B-cell-depleted T cells, or PBMCs.

TCRdb's table, derived via immunoSEQ multiplex PCR, lists solely in-frame clones and lacks some. The sample comprises about 190,000 clones, about nine tenths of which are singletons, and under 2.5% rests with the top ten. V lost 2 bases to trimming and J lost 10 bases, with 18 bases between them. CDR3 size: 16 residues. Germline V lookup: CDR1 SGHAT, CDR2 FQNNGV. V gene TRBV11-2 combines with J gene TRBJ1-6; D might be TRBD1 (6 bases). Sample: peripheral blood. This clonotype was obtained from a man between 65 and 85 years old with active or convalescent COVID-19. In nucleotides, the CDR3 is TGTGCCAGCAGCTTAATTAAGGGGCAGGGGCGATCACCCCTCCACTTT. This codes for CASSLIKGQGRSPLHF.